Sequencing of this TCR beta chain was carried out in a study of T cell repertoires in cytomegalovirus infection. On the study more broadly: Use of recently identified HLA-C-restricted and well-studied HLA-B-restricted CMV epitopes was part of the study. Public TCR beta signature analysis indicated the presence of both CMV infection and matching HLA type.

A single record per CDR3 protein comes from TCRdb applying MiXCR to the reads. The table has about 830,000 distinct CDR3 sequences, about 33% seen once. General observations from the study: HLA-C-restricted, CMV-specific TCR beta clonotypes were dominant ex vivo. Summed frequency of shared TCR beta families picked out CMV carriers who also had the relevant HLA.

V was shortened by 1 base and J by 6 bases, with 13 bases between the two germline ends. Germline CDR1 reads MRHNA; CDR2 reads SNTAGT. The length of the CDR3 is 16 residues. A few counts support this clonotype. Its antigen is not known. This rearrangement joins TRBV6-4 to TRBJ1-6, with a possible D match to TRBD1 (6 bases). Sequencing was performed on cultured CD8+ T cells from PBMCs, taken from culture after CMV antigen stimulation. This clonotype was sampled from a human donor in good health (CMV status not recorded). Some clones in this sample may be carry-over from other donors' samples. The CDR3 reads CASSDFPAGANSPLHF. As DNA, the CDR3 is TGTGCCAGCAGTGACTTCCCGGCAGGGGCTAATTCACCCCTCCACTTT.